Following are 20 T cell receptor beta chains from one sample sequenced in a study of control samples from healthy donors and cancer patients. Assay: immunoSEQ multiplex PCR; the TCRdb copy retains only in-frame clones and omits some. In the table there are over 80,000 clones, around 85% of which are singletons. Sequencing was performed on blood. Source of these receptors: a man between 25 and 39 years old in good health.

This clone was seen only once. The V and J genes are TRBV27 and TRBJ2-3; 9 nucleotides agree with TRBD2. CDR3 size: 15 residues. V trimming: 4 bases; J trimming: 3 bases; junction bases outside the gene matches: 5. The germline V gene encodes CDR1 MNHEY and CDR2 SMNVEV (reference sequence). CDR3 in amino acids: CASSYRGLATDTQYF. The CDR3 DNA is TGTGCCAGCAGTTACCGGGGACTAGCAACAGATACGCAGTATTTT.

This rearrangement joins TRBV15 to TRBJ1-6, with a tentative D call TRBD1 (6 bases). Germline CDR1 and CDR2: LNHNV and YYDKDF (reference sequence). With 1 base removed from V and 4 bases from J, the gap between germline ends came to 8 bases. This CDR3 region has 15 residues. The CDR3, as DNA: TGTGCCACCAGCAGAGGGACAGTATATAATTCACCCCTCCACTTT. The encoded protein is CATSRGTVYNSPLHF.

The gene calls are TRBV6-2 or TRBV6-3 and TRBJ2-7; 9 nucleotides line up with TRBD2. This CDR3 spans 14 amino acids. The V gene end was trimmed by 2 bases and the J gene end by 2 bases; junction bases not matched to a gene: 1. CDR1 and CDR2 (germline): MNHEY, SVGEGT. The CDR3 sequence: CASSYQREAYEQYF. The DNA for the CDR3 is TGTGCCAGCAGTTACCAGCGGGAGGCCTACGAGCAGTACTTC.

The chain couples TRBV2 to TRBJ2-2; tentatively, D is TRBD1 (5 bases). Germline V gives CDR1 SNHLY, CDR2 FYNNEI. V gave up 6 bases and J gave up 2 bases, with 10 bases separating them. The CDR3 sequence is 14 residues long. This chain's CDR3 is CASRTDTNTGELFF. The DNA of the CDR3 is TGTGCCAGCAGGACGGACACTAACACCGGGGAGCTGTTTTTT.

This clone was observed a handful of times. V and J are TRBV7-9 and TRBJ1-3; maybe TRBD1 (5 bases). V lost 6 bases and J 2 bases, leaving 11 bases between the germline ends. The CDR3 contains 14 residues. Germline CDR1 and CDR2: SEHNR and FQNEAQ (reference sequence). The CDR3 nucleotides read TGTGCCAGCAGGCAAAAGGGACCTGGAAACACCATATATTTT. Translating gives CASRQKGPGNTIYF.

CDR3 in amino acids: CASRQVDRALYGYTF. For the CDR3, the DNA is TGTGCCAGCAGACAAGTAGACAGGGCCCTCTATGGCTACACCTTC. V usage is TRBV2 and J usage is TRBJ1-2, with 7 bases fitting TRBD1. Germline V gives CDR1 SNHLY, CDR2 FYNNEI. The CDR3 extends over 15 amino acids. The V segment lost 6 bases and the J segment 4 bases; nucleotides outside the gene matches: 11.

V is TRBV5-1 and J is TRBJ2-7; 9 bases line up with TRBD1. J was trimmed by 10 bases and V by 4 bases; bases with no gene match: 15. Germline values: CDR1 SGHRS, CDR2 YFSETQ. The CDR3 spans 15 residues. CDR3 sequence reads: CASSNPGQGLESQYF. DNA for the CDR3: TGCGCCAGCAGCAATCCGGGACAGGGTCTTGAAAGCCAGTACTTC.

The rearrangement joins TRBV5-8 to TRBJ1-5; D remains ambiguous. Trimming stripped 0 bases from V and 6 bases from J, with 13 bases between. Germline CDR1 reads SGHTS; CDR2 reads YDEGEE. There are 15 residues in the CDR3. The CDR3 sequence is CASSLDAKTTQPQHF. In DNA, the CDR3 is TGTGCCAGCAGCTTGGACGCCAAAACCACTCAGCCCCAGCATTTT. Combining the CDR3 with reference TRBV5-8 and TRBJ1-5 gives the whole variable domain EAGVTQSPTHLIKTRGQQATLRCSPISGHTSVYWYQQALGLGLQFLLWYDEGEERNRGNFPPRFSGRQFPNYSSELNVNALELEDSALYLCASSLDAKTTQPQHFGDGTRLSIL.

This clone appeared once. This chain joins TRBV6-2 or TRBV6-3 and TRBJ2-7, with 7 positions matching TRBD2. The CDR3 runs 18 residues. Unmatched junction bases numbered 16, after V lost 3 bases and J lost 2 bases. Germline CDR1 MNHEY, CDR2 SVGEGT. The CDR3, as DNA: TGTGCCAGCAGTTATCCGCACGCACTGGGGGGGGAGACCTACGAGCAGTACTTC. Its translation: CASSYPHALGGETYEQYF.

V gene TRBV6-1 combines with J gene TRBJ2-7; D uncertain. Trimming took off 1 base at V and 3 bases at J, with 10 bases between the two ends. Germline CDR1 is MNHNS and CDR2 is SASEGT. This CDR3 has 14 residues. CDR3 loop: CASSEGDGDYEQYF. CDR3 nucleotide sequence: TGTGCCAGCAGTGAAGGCGACGGAGACTACGAGCAGTACTTC.

The J gene is TRBJ1-5, the V gene TRBV11-2, with D possibly matching TRBD1 (6 bases). V lost 5 bases, J lost 0 bases, and 11 bases lay in between. The CDR3 is 15 amino acids. Germline V gene sequence: CDR1 SGHAT, CDR2 FQNNGV. The CDR3 DNA is TGTGCCAGCAGCCAGACAGGCCGTAGCAATCAGCCCCAGCATTTT. Residues: CASSQTGRSNQPQHF.

The DNA of the CDR3 is TGTGCCTGGAGTGTCTGGGGGGGTAGGAACACTGAAGCTTTCTTT. Residues: CAWSVWGGRNTEAFF. The rearrangement uses TRBV30 and TRBJ1-1, with D possibly matching TRBD1 (5 bases). V lost 0 bases and J lost 1, with 12 bases in between. The germline gives CDR1 GTSNPN, CDR2 SVGIG (reference sequence). The CDR3 is 15 amino acids.

V and J are TRBV6-5 and TRBJ1-6; D gene ambiguous. Germline assignment: CDR1 MNHEY and CDR2 SVGAGI. Trimming stripped 7 bases from V and 8 bases from J, with 9 bases between. The CDR3 totals 12 residues. DNA for the CDR3: TGTGCCAGCAAATCTCGCCATTCACCCCTCCACTTT. This translates into CASKSRHSPLHF.

This chain joins TRBV5-1 and TRBJ2-3; no definite D call. The CDR3 runs 13 residues. Germline lookup yields CDR1 SGHRS and CDR2 YFSETQ. V was pared by 3 bases and J by 5 bases, with 10 bases between. CDR3 residues: CASSSRKGDTQYF. The CDR3, as DNA: TGCGCCAGCAGCTCCCGGAAAGGAGATACGCAGTATTTT.

As regards this clone: Other nucleotide sequences from this sample produce the same CDR3. The chain uses TRBV6-5 and TRBJ1-1, with a weak D call TRBD1 (5 bases). The length of the CDR3 is 11 residues. The V gene lost 9 bases and the J gene lost 5 bases, with 10 bases spanning the gap. Germline V gene sequence: CDR1 MNHEY, CDR2 SVGAGI. Here the CDR3 DNA reads TGTGCCAGTAGTAGGGGAACTGAAGCTTTCTTT. Encoded protein: CASSRGTEAFF.

The chain joins TRBV10-3 to TRBJ1-6; TRBD1 is a possible D gene (5 bases). This CDR3 has 16 residues. V lost 0 bases to trimming and J lost 2 bases, with 8 bases between them. CDR1 is ENHRY, CDR2 SYGVKD, per germline. Here the CDR3 DNA reads TGTGCCATCAGTGAGTCGAGGGGACCCTATAATTCACCCCTCCACTTT. Translation gives CAISESRGPYNSPLHF.

Only one count was recorded for this clone. V usage is TRBV29-1 and J usage is TRBJ1-4; 9 bases map to TRBD1. This CDR3 is 13 amino acids long. The ends lost 1 base at V and 10 bases at J; junction bases unmatched: 4. Germline V gene data show CDR1 as SQVTM and CDR2 as ANQGSEA. The CDR3 DNA follows: TGCAGCGTTGAAGGACAGGGGGTGGGAAAACTGTTTTTT. Protein product: CSVEGQGVGKLFF.

This clone has just a few counts. The chain carries TRBV6-5 and TRBJ1-2; tentatively, D is TRBD1 (5 bases). V was clipped by 0 bases and J by 7 bases, with 18 bases between them. Germline assignment: CDR1 MNHEY and CDR2 SVGAGI. CDR3 length: 16 amino acids. Here the CDR3 reads CASSYSGSAGIGGYTF. The CDR3 coding sequence is TGTGCCAGCAGTTACTCAGGGAGCGCAGGGATTGGTGGCTACACCTTC.

This rearrangement joins TRBV19 to TRBJ1-6; TRBD1 might be the D (5 bases). V lost 4 bases, J lost 7 bases, and 11 bases lay in between. The germline V gene encodes CDR1 LNHDA and CDR2 SQIVND (reference sequence). This CDR3 has 14 residues. The CDR3 is CASSTGTVNSPLHF. In DNA form, the CDR3 reads TGTGCCAGTAGTACCGGGACGGTGAATTCACCCCTCCACTTT.

The V gene is TRBV7-9, the J gene TRBJ2-3, with 12 bases matching TRBD1. Germline CDR1 SEHNR, CDR2 FQNEAQ (reference sequence). Trimming took 0 bases from V and 5 from J; bases not matched to a gene: 3. This CDR3 contains 16 residues. This chain's CDR3 is CASSLAGTGGLDTQYF. DNA for the CDR3: TGTGCCAGCAGCTTAGCCGGGACAGGGGGCTTAGATACGCAGTATTTT.